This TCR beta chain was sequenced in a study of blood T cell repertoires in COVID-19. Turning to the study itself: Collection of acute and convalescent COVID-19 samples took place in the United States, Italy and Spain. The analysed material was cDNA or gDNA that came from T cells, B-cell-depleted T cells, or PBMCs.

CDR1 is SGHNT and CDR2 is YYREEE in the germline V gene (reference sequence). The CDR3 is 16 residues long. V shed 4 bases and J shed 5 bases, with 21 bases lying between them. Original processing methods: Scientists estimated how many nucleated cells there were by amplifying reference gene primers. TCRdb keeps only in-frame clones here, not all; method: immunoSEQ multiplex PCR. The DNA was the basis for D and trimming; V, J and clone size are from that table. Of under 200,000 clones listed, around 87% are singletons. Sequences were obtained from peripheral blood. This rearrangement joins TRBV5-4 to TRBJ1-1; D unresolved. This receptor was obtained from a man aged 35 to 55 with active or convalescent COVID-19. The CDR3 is CASSKAMGLEVTEAFF. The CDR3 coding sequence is TGTGCCAGCAGCAAGGCGATGGGTTTGGAGGTGACTGAAGCTTTCTTT.